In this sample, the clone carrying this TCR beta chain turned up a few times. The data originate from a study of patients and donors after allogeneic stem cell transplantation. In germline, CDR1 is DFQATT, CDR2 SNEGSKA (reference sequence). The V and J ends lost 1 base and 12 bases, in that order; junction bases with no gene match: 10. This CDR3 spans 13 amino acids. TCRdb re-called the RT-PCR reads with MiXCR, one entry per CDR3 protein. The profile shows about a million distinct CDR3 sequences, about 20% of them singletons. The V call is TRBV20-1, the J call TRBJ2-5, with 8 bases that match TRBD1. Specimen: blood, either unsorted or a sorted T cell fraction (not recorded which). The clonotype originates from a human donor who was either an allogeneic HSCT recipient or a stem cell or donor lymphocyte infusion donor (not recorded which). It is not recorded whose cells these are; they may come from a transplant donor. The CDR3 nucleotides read TGCAGTGCTAGAGTAAAGGCAGGGGGCGAGGAGTACTTC. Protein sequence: CSARVKAGGEEYF.